Listed below are T cell receptor beta chains from one sample, sequenced in a study of Graves' ophthalmopathy and Graves' hyperthyroidism. TCRdb called the multiplex PCR reads again in MiXCR, with one record for every CDR3 protein. The table lists about 1.2 million distinct CDR3 sequences, approximately 35% of them singletons. The specimen sequenced was peripheral blood or thyroid tissue (not recorded which). Every receptor here comes from an adult man with Graves' hyperthyroidism. The CDR3 runs from the conserved cysteine through the conserved F or W. D genes are given only for firm matches. Rows may omit the clone size; those that give it use once, few, many or a size class.

size: many
J: TRBJ1-5
D: -
length: 14
V: TRBV14
CDR3: CASSQGGYNQPQHF
DNA: TGTGCCAGCAGCCAAGGGGGATACAATCAGCCCCAGCATTTT

size: few
J: TRBJ1-5
D: TRBD1
length: 14
V: TRBV28
CDR3: CASSGQARNQPQHF
DNA: TGTGCCAGCAGTGGACAGGCGAGGAATCAGCCCCAGCATTTT

size: -
J: TRBJ1-4
D: -
length: 16
V: TRBV10-3
CDR3: CAIRGGGGTTNEKLFF
DNA: TGTGCCATCAGGGGCGGGGGAGGAACAACTAATGAAAAACTGTTTTTT

size: -
J: TRBJ1-3
D: TRBD1
length: 19
V: TRBV14
CDR3: CASSQDWSTGTGSGNTIYF
DNA: TGTGCCAGCAGCCAAGATTGGAGCACCGGGACAGGGTCTGGAAACACCATATATTTT

size: many
J: TRBJ1-2
D: TRBD1
length: 12
V: TRBV12-3/TRBV12-4
CDR3: CASSFSGGGYTF
DNA: TGTGCCAGCAGTTTTTCAGGGGGTGGCTACACCTTC

size: many
J: TRBJ2-5
D: -
length: 16
V: TRBV6-5
CDR3: CASSYRRIKNQETQYF
DNA: TGTGCCAGCAGTTACCGTCGGATCAAGAACCAAGAGACCCAGTACTTC

size: many
J: TRBJ2-2
D: TRBD1
length: 15
V: TRBV5-1
CDR3: CASSGRGPDTGELFF
DNA: TGCGCCAGCAGCGGCAGGGGGCCTGACACCGGGGAGCTGTTTTTT

size: few
J: TRBJ1-2
D: -
length: 15
V: TRBV6-6
CDR3: CASHDVERGMGGYTF
DNA: TGTGCCAGCCATGACGTGGAAAGGGGGATGGGAGGCTACACCTTC

size: -
J: TRBJ1-2
D: -
length: 13
V: TRBV20-1
CDR3: CSAHPQGNYGYTF
DNA: TGCAGTGCTCACCCTCAGGGGAACTATGGCTACACCTTC

size: -
J: TRBJ1-2
D: TRBD1
length: 13
V: TRBV12-3/TRBV12-4
CDR3: CASRAGTGWGYTF
DNA: TGTGCCAGCAGAGCCGGGACAGGGTGGGGCTACACCTTC

size: few
J: TRBJ2-7
D: -
length: 13
V: TRBV29-1
CDR3: CSVDRGLDYEQYF
DNA: TGCAGCGTTGATAGGGGACTGGACTACGAGCAGTACTTC

size: many
J: TRBJ2-5
D: -
length: 14
V: TRBV6-6
CDR3: CASHRGGQQETQYF
DNA: TGTGCCAGCCACAGGGGAGGCCAACAAGAGACCCAGTACTTC

size: -
J: TRBJ2-7
D: TRBD1
length: 15
V: TRBV6-6
CDR3: CASSYPGTGSYEQYF
DNA: TGTGCCAGCAGTTACCCCGGGACAGGGAGCTACGAGCAGTACTTC

size: -
J: TRBJ2-7
D: -
length: 11
V: TRBV29-1
CDR3: CSVRSSYEQYF
DNA: TGCAGCGTGCGGAGCTCCTACGAGCAGTACTTC

size: few
J: TRBJ2-7
D: TRBD1
length: 14
V: TRBV12-3/TRBV12-4
CDR3: CASRTGGTTYEQYF
DNA: TGTGCCAGCAGAACAGGGGGCACAACCTACGAGCAGTACTTC

size: many
J: TRBJ2-5
D: -
length: 13
V: TRBV20-1
CDR3: CSASRTPQETQYF
DNA: TGCAGTGCTAGTCGGACCCCCCAAGAGACCCAGTACTTC

size: many
J: TRBJ2-5
D: -
length: 14
V: TRBV11-2
CDR3: CASSFAGNQETQYF
DNA: TGTGCCAGCAGCTTCGCGGGGAACCAAGAGACCCAGTACTTC

size: few
J: TRBJ2-3
D: TRBD2
length: 16
V: TRBV29-1
CDR3: CSAEGLAGGRGDTQYF
DNA: TGCAGCGCCGAAGGCCTAGCGGGGGGGCGTGGAGATACGCAGTATTTT

size: many
J: TRBJ1-5
D: -
length: 15
V: TRBV5-1
CDR3: CASSLGAEENQPQHF
DNA: TGCGCCAGCAGCTTGGGGGCAGAAGAAAATCAGCCCCAGCATTTT

size: many
J: TRBJ2-5
D: -
length: 12
V: TRBV7-8
CDR3: CASSSQGQTQYF
DNA: TGTGCCAGCAGCTCACAGGGCCAGACCCAGTACTTC

size: -
J: TRBJ2-5
D: -
length: 17
V: TRBV5-6
CDR3: CASSLSHGTVAGETQYF
DNA: TGTGCCAGCAGCTTATCACATGGGACTGTGGCGGGAGAGACCCAGTACTTC

size: many
J: TRBJ2-5
D: -
length: 15
V: TRBV6-5
CDR3: CASSYSSGAGETQYF
DNA: TGTGCCAGCAGTTACTCGTCTGGGGCGGGAGAGACCCAGTACTTC

size: many
J: TRBJ1-5
D: TRBD1
length: 15
V: TRBV2
CDR3: CASSMRDRSNQPQHF
DNA: TGTGCCAGCAGCATGCGGGACAGATCGAATCAGCCCCAGCATTTT

size: many
J: TRBJ2-2
D: TRBD2
length: 17
V: TRBV15
CDR3: CATSRAGLAGLTGELFF
DNA: TGTGCCACCAGCAGAGCCGGACTAGCGGGCCTCACCGGGGAGCTGTTTTTT

size: many
J: TRBJ1-2
D: -
length: 14
V: TRBV9
CDR3: CASSSLGERNGYTF
DNA: TGTGCCAGCAGCTCTCTGGGAGAACGGAATGGCTACACCTTC

size: many
J: TRBJ1-5
D: TRBD1
length: 15
V: TRBV7-9
CDR3: CASSVAGTGNQPQHF
DNA: TGTGCCAGCAGCGTAGCCGGGACAGGTAATCAGCCCCAGCATTTT

size: few
J: TRBJ2-7
D: -
length: 12
V: TRBV6-2/TRBV6-3
CDR3: CASRTSNYEQYF
DNA: TGTGCCAGCAGGACTAGTAACTACGAGCAGTACTTC

size: -
J: TRBJ1-2
D: -
length: 10
V: TRBV29-1
CDR3: CSVVGTGYTF
DNA: TGCAGCGTTGTTGGGACAGGCTACACCTTC

size: many
J: TRBJ2-7
D: -
length: 14
V: TRBV20-1
CDR3: CSAATPQGRHEQYF
DNA: TGCAGTGCTGCAACACCGCAGGGGAGACACGAGCAGTACTTC

size: -
J: TRBJ1-5
D: -
length: 12
V: TRBV7-8
CDR3: CASIEAAMPQHF
DNA: TGTGCCAGCATCGAGGCCGCGATGCCCCAGCATTTT

size: many
J: TRBJ1-2
D: -
length: 13
V: TRBV20-1
CDR3: CSARHQTGNGYTF
DNA: TGCAGTGCTAGACACCAGACGGGGAATGGCTACACCTTC

size: many
J: TRBJ2-2
D: TRBD1
length: 13
V: TRBV7-9
CDR3: CASSQGGGGELFF
DNA: TGTGCCAGCAGCCAAGGGGGCGGCGGGGAGCTGTTTTTT

size: -
J: TRBJ1-6
D: -
length: 17
V: TRBV7-8
CDR3: CASSPPGSSGYNSPLHF
DNA: TGTGCCAGCTCACCACCGGGGTCTTCGGGGTATAATTCACCCCTCCACTTT

size: many
J: TRBJ2-7
D: -
length: 14
V: TRBV29-1
CDR3: CSVEIGTVAYEQYF
DNA: TGCAGCGTTGAGATAGGGACTGTCGCTTACGAGCAGTACTTC

size: -
J: TRBJ2-7
D: -
length: 15
V: TRBV5-1
CDR3: CASSLGVDSSYEQYF
DNA: TGCGCCAGCAGCTTGGGGGTAGACAGCTCCTACGAGCAGTACTTC

size: -
J: TRBJ2-7
D: -
length: 15
V: TRBV7-9
CDR3: CASSFLGKSSYEQYF
DNA: TGTGCCAGCAGTTTTCTAGGCAAAAGCTCCTACGAGCAGTACTTC

size: -
J: TRBJ1-2
D: TRBD1
length: 14
V: TRBV25-1
CDR3: CASASRVYRGGYTF
DNA: TGTGCCAGTGCTAGCAGAGTCTACAGGGGTGGCTACACCTTC

size: many
J: TRBJ2-7
D: TRBD1
length: 15
V: TRBV5-1
CDR3: CASSFPSGTAYEQYF
DNA: TGCGCCAGCAGCTTCCCATCCGGGACAGCTTACGAGCAGTACTTC

size: many
J: TRBJ1-1
D: -
length: 14
V: TRBV6-6
CDR3: CATGEGQFSTEAFF
DNA: TGTGCCACAGGAGAAGGACAATTCTCCACTGAAGCTTTCTTT

size: -
J: TRBJ2-5
D: TRBD1
length: 15
V: TRBV7-2
CDR3: CASSLGTGVGQPQYF
DNA: TGTGCCAGCAGCTTAGGGACAGGGGTAGGTCAGCCCCAGTACTTC

size: many
J: TRBJ1-1
D: -
length: 11
V: TRBV14
CDR3: CASSQMGEAFF
DNA: TGTGCCAGCAGCCAAATGGGGGAAGCTTTCTTT

size: -
J: TRBJ1-6
D: TRBD1
length: 15
V: TRBV10-3
CDR3: CASGFSGGPNSPLHF
DNA: TGTGCCAGCGGATTCTCAGGGGGACCGAATTCACCCCTCCACTTT

size: few
J: TRBJ1-5
D: -
length: 17
V: TRBV19
CDR3: CATSDISRHYSNQPQHF
DNA: TGTGCCACCTCGGACATTTCGAGACACTATAGCAATCAGCCCCAGCATTTT

size: many
J: TRBJ2-7
D: TRBD1
length: 14
V: TRBV7-9
CDR3: CASSRDRGSYEQYF
DNA: TGTGCCAGCAGCCGGGACAGGGGCTCCTACGAGCAGTACTTC

size: many
J: TRBJ1-2
D: -
length: 12
V: TRBV7-9
CDR3: CASSNDRHGYTF
DNA: TGTGCCAGCAGCAACGACAGACATGGCTACACCTTC

size: few
J: TRBJ2-7
D: -
length: 13
V: TRBV28
CDR3: CASNLYGTYEQYF
DNA: TGTGCCAGCAACCTCTACGGGACCTACGAGCAGTACTTC

size: few
J: TRBJ1-5
D: TRBD1
length: 14
V: TRBV20-1
CDR3: CSARAGGPNQPQHF
DNA: TGCAGTGCTAGAGCAGGGGGCCCAAATCAGCCCCAGCATTTT

size: -
J: TRBJ1-1
D: -
length: 14
V: TRBV5-1
CDR3: CASSADSMNTETFF
DNA: TGCGCCAGCTCCGCCGACAGTATGAACACTGAAACTTTCTTT

size: many
J: TRBJ2-7
D: TRBD2
length: 17
V: TRBV9
CDR3: CASSVGGGGLADYEQYF
DNA: TGTGCCAGCAGCGTAGGGGGCGGAGGACTAGCGGACTACGAGCAGTACTTC

size: few
J: TRBJ1-4
D: TRBD1
length: 14
V: TRBV25-1
CDR3: CASSDDRGNEKLFF
DNA: TGTGCCAGCAGTGACGACAGGGGTAATGAAAAACTGTTTTTT

size: -
J: TRBJ2-7
D: -
length: 15
V: TRBV10-3
CDR3: CASSFFPGGGDEQYF
DNA: TGTGCCAGCAGTTTTTTCCCCGGGGGCGGCGACGAGCAGTACTTC

size: -
J: TRBJ1-2
D: TRBD1
length: 15
V: TRBV10-2
CDR3: CASSATDRVNYGYTF
DNA: TGCGCCAGCAGTGCTACGGACAGGGTTAACTATGGCTACACCTTC